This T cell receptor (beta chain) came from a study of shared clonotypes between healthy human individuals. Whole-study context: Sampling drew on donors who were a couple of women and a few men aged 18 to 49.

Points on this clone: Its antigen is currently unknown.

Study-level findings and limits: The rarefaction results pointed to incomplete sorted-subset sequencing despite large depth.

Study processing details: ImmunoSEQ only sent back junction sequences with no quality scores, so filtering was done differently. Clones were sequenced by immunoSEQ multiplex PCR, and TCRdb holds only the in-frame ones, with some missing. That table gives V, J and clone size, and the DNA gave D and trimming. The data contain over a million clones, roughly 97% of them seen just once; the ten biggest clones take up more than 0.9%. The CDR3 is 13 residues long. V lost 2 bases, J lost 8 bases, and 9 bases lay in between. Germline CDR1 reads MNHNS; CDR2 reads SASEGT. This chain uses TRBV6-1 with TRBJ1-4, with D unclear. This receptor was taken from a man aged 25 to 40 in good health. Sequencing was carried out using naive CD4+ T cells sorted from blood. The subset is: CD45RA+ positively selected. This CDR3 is CASSEYHGEKLFF. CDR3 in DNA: TGTGCCAGCAGTGAATATCATGGAGAAAAACTGTTTTTT.